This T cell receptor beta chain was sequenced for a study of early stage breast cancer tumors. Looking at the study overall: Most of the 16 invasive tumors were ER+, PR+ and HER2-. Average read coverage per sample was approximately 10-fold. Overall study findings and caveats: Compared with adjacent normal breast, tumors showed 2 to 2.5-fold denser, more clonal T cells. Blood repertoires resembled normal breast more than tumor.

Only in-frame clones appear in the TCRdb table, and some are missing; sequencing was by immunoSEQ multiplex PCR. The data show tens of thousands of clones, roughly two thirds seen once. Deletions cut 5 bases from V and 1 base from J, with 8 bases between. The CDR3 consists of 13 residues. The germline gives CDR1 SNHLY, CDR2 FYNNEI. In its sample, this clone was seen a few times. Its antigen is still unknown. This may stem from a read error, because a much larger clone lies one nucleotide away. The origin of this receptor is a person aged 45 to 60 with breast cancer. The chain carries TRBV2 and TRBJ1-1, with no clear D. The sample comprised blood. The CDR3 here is CASSPNWNTEAFF. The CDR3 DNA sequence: TGTGCCAGCAGTCCAAACTGGAACACTGAAGCTTTCTTT.